Detailed here is one T cell receptor (beta chain). What it binds is unknown. Germline CDR1 is MNHEY and CDR2 is SVGAGI. Trimming removed 5 bases at V and 4 bases at J, with 11 bases between. The CDR3 consists of 13 residues. PCR involved 60 Vbeta and 13 Jbeta primers. The data were produced by immunoSEQ multiplex PCR, yet TCRdb's version contains in-frame clones alone and is incomplete. Of about 100,000 clones listed, less than 75% are singletons. This record comes from a study of cytomegalovirus exposure and HLA in healthy donors. Findings and limits, study-wide: In a later analysis, V- and J-gene trimming of beta chains associated with a DCLRE1C missense variant, replicated independently.

This TCR was recovered from a man aged 40-49 years in good health and CMV-seropositive. The V call is TRBV6-5, the J call TRBJ1-2; TRBD1 is a possible D gene (5 bases). The specimen was PBMCs. The CDR3 loop reads CASSGGAGYGYTF. The CDR3 DNA follows: TGTGCCAGCAGTGGGGGAGCGGGCTATGGCTACACCTTC.